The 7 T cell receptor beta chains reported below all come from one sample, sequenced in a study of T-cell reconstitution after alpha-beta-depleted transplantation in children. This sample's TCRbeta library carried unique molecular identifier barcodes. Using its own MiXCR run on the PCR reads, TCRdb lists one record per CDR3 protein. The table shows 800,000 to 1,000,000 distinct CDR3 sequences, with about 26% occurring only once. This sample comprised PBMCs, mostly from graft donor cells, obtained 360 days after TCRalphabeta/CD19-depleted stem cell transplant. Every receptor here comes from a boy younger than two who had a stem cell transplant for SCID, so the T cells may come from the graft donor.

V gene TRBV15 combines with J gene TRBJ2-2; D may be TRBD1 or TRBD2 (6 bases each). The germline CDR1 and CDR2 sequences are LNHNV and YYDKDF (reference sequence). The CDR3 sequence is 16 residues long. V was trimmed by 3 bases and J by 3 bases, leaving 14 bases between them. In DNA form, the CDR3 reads TGTGCCACCAGCAGCCCCCTGGAGGGGGACACCGGGGAGCTGTTTTTT. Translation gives CATSSPLEGDTGELFF.

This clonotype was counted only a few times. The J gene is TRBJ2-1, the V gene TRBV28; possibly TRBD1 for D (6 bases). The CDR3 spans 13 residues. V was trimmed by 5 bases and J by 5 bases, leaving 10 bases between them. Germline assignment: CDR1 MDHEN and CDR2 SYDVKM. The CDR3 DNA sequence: TGTGCCAGCAGTCCACACAGGGACAATGAGCAGTTCTTC. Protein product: CASSPHRDNEQFF.

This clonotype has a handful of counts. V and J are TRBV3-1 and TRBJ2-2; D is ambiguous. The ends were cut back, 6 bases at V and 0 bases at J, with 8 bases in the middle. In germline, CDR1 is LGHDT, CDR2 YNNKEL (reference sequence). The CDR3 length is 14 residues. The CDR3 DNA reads TGTGCCAGCAGTCTACAAGCGAACACCGGGGAGCTGTTTTTT. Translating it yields CASSLQANTGELFF.

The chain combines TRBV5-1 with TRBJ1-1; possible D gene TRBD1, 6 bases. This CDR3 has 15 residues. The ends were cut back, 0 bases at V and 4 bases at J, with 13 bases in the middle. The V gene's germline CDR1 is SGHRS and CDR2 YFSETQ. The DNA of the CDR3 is TGCGCCAGCAGCTTGGGCCACAGGGACCTCACTGAAGCTTTCTTT. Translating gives CASSLGHRDLTEAFF.

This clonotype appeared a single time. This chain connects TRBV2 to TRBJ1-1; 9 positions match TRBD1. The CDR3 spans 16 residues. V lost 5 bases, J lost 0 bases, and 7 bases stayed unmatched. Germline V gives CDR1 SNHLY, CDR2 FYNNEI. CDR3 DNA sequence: TGTGCCAGCAGTTCAACCCGGGACAGGGTGAACACTGAAGCTTTCTTT. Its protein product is CASSSTRDRVNTEAFF.

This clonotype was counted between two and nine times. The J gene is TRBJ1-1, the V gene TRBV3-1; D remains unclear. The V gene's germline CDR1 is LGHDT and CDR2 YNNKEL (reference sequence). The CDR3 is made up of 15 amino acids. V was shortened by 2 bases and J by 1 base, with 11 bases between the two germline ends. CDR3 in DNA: TGTGCCAGCAGCCAATCTCCTAAGGGGAACACTGAAGCTTTCTTT. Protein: CASSQSPKGNTEAFF.

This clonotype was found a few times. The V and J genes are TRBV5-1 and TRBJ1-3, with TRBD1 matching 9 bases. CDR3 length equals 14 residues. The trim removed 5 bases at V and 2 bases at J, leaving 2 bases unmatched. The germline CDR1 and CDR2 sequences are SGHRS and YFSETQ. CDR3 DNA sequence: TGCGCCAGCAGGAGGGACAGGGCTGGAAACACCATATATTTT. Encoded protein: CASRRDRAGNTIYF.